These T cell receptor beta chains were read from a single sample in a study of CD8 T cells in ankylosing spondylitis. TCRdb fed the 5' RACE reads into MiXCR, producing one record per CDR3 protein. The table shows a few hundred thousand distinct CDR3 sequences, with less than 10% occurring only once. The sample comprised blood, either unsorted or a sorted T cell fraction (not recorded which). The receptors stem from a male donor with ankylosing spondylitis. Each CDR3 is given without its conserved first and last residue.

v_call,cdr3_length,cdr3_aa
TRBV20-1,15,SAPGIARGRVNTEAF
TRBV12-3/TRBV12-4,12,ASRHGTNTDTQY
TRBV5-1,12,ASSSSTGRAEAF
TRBV7-9,14,ASSSTGEQAKNIQY
TRBV5-1,13,ASSPEAAEPYEQY
TRBV11-1,16,ASSLYSSRGGNNQPQH
TRBV4-1,12,ASSQTRQRGEQY
TRBV20-1,11,SAMGLAGGEQF
TRBV7-3,15,ASSLGGERSGANVLT
TRBV2,10,ASSVLLSEQY
TRBV12-5,16,ASGLVLEGRGDNQPQH
TRBV7-9,13,ASSLEGAGANVLT